This T cell receptor (beta chain) was found in a study of CD8+CD57+ T cells in acquired aplastic anemia. Overall study context: Yields of DNA that came from sorted CD4+ and CD8+ cells averaged about 3.5 ug. Study-wide findings and caveats: CD8+ Simpson's diversity did not differ significantly between patients and controls. Patients and controls shared 25 to 30 CD8+ CDR3 sequences.

With V trimmed by 5 bases and J by 0 bases, 6 bases remained unmatched. The CDR3 has 16 amino acids. Germline CDR1 reads SNHLY; CDR2 reads FYNNEI. Genomic DNA, serving as template, underwent TCR beta VDJ and CDR3 profiling. TCRdb reanalysed the reads using MiXCR and keeps one entry per CDR3 protein. The sample contains about 270,000 distinct CDR3 sequences, around 60% of which appear only once. Points on this clonotype: Its cognate antigen is unknown.

This chain joins TRBV2 and TRBJ1-5; TRBD1 matches at 8 bases. The source is a human donor with severe aplastic anemia or a healthy control (not recorded which). The material sequenced was sorted CD4+, CD8+, or CD8+CD57+ T cells (not recorded which) from PBMCs. In DNA form, the CDR3 reads TGTGCCAGCAGTTGGGACAGGCCTTATAGCAATCAGCCCCAGCATTTT. It yields the protein CASSWDRPYSNQPQHF.